This T cell receptor (beta chain) was profiled in a study of cytomegalovirus exposure and HLA in healthy donors. Whole-study context: Counted in an early data release were roughly 81 million unique TCRs from HLA-typed donors. Findings and caveats of the study: Previously analyzed data showed that most TCR beta V segments were productive at a frequency of about 90% or about 30%.

The study ran its PCR with 60 Vbeta and 13 Jbeta primers. Authors' processing steps: Later, an analysis found 65 million to 85 million unique TCR beta chains, and 9.5 million to 12 million of these were shared. Sequenced by immunoSEQ multiplex PCR; TCRdb stores in-frame clones only, minus some. The DNA was the basis for D and trimming; V, J and clone size are from that table. This table holds some 140,000 clones, over 65% found once. As regards this clone: The antigen is not known. The sample carries other DNA sequences with the same CDR3.

CDR1 SGHVS and CDR2 FNYEAQ come from the germline V gene. CDR3 length: 14 residues. The J segment lost 1 base and the V segment lost 4 bases, leaving 2 bases of the junction unmatched. Sequencing used PBMCs. The receptor was derived from a man between 25 and 39 years old in good health and CMV-seronegative. The rearrangement links TRBV7-6 to TRBJ2-3, with 7 bases that match TRBD1. DNA for the CDR3: TGTGCCAGCAGCTCTGGACAGGGCACAGATACGCAGTATTTT. Encoded protein: CASSSGQGTDTQYF.